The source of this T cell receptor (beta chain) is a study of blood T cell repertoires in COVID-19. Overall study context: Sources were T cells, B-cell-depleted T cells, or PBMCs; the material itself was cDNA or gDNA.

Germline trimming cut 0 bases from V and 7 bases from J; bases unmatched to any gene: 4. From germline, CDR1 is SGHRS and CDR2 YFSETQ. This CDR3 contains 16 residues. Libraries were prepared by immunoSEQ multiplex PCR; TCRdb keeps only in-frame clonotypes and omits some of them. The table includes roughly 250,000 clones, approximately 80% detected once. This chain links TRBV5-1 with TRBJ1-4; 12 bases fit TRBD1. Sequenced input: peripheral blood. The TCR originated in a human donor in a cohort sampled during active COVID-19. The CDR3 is CASSLEGTGGSEKLFF. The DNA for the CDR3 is TGCGCCAGCAGCTTGGAGGGGACAGGGGGCTCTGAAAAACTGTTTTTT.